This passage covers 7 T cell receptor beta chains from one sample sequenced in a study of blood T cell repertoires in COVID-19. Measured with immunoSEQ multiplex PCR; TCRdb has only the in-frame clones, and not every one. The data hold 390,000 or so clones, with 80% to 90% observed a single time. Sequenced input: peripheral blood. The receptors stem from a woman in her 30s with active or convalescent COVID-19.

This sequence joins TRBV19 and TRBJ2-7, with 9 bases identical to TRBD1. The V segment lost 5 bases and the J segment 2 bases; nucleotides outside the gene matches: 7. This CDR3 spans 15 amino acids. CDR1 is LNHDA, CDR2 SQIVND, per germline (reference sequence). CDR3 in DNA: TGTGCCAGTAGTGTTCCGGGACAGGGCACCTACGAGCAGTACTTC. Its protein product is CASSVPGQGTYEQYF.

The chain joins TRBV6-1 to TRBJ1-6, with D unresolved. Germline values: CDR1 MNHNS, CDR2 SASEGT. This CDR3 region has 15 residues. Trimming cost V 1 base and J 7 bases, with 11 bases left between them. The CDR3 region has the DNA TGTGCCAGCAGTGAAGAACCTGGAGGGAATTCACCCCTCCACTTT. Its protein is CASSEEPGGNSPLHF.

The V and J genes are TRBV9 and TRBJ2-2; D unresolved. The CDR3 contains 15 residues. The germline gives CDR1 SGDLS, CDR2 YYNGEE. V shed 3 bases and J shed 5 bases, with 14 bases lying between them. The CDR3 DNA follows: TGTGCCAGCAGCGCCGTGACAACCATAACCGGGGAGCTGTTTTTT. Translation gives CASSAVTTITGELFF.

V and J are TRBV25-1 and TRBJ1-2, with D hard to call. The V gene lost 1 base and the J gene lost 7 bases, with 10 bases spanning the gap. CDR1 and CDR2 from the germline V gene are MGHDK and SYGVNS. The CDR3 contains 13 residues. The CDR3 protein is CASSEWWGGGYTF. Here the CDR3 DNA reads TGTGCCAGCAGTGAATGGTGGGGAGGTGGCTACACCTTC.

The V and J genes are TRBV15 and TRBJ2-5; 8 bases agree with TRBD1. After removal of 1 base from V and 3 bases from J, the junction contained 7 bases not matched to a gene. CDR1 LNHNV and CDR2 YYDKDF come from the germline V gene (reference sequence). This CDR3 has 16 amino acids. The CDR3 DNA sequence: TGTGCCACCAGCAGAGCCCCCGGGACAGGAGAAGAGACCCAGTACTTC. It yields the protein CATSRAPGTGEETQYF.

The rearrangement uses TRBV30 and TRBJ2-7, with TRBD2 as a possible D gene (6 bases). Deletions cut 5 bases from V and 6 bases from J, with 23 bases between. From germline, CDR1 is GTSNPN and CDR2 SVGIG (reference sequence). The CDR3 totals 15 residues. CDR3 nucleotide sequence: TGTGCCTGGGGACCCCCTACCAGCGGGTTTAGCGAGCAGTACTTC. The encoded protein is CAWGPPTSGFSEQYF.

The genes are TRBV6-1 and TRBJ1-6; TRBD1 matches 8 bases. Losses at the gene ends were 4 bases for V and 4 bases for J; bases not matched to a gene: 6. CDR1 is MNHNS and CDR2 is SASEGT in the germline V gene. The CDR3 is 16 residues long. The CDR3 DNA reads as TGTGCCAGCAGTGCAGACAGGGGCATATATAATTCACCCCTCCACTTT. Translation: CASSADRGIYNSPLHF.